Listed below are T cell receptor beta chains from one sample, sequenced in a study of shared clonotypes between healthy human individuals. Profiled with immunoSEQ multiplex PCR; TCRdb holds only in-frame clones, not every one. This repertoire shows millions of clones, about 94% found once; its top ten account for 0.85% to 1.3%. Sequencing used naive CD8+ T cells sorted from blood. The receptors come from a young man in good health. CDR3s include the opening cysteine and the closing phenylalanine or tryptophan. Each record gives: V gene, clone size, D gene, J gene, CDR3 protein, CDR3 DNA. A D gene is named only where the DNA matches it firmly. Only part of the rows carry a size: once, few, many, or a class if the clone is expanded.

v_call: TRBV11-1; clone_size: NA; d_call: NA; j_call: TRBJ2-7; cdr3_aa: CASSFAPQGPGEQYF; cdr3_nt: TGTGCCAGCAGCTTTGCCCCCCAAGGGCCGGGGGAGCAGTACTTC
v_call: TRBV5-8; clone_size: NA; d_call: NA; j_call: TRBJ2-7; cdr3_aa: CANPTQVLLGYEQYF; cdr3_nt: TGTGCCAACCCTACCCAGGTGCTCCTGGGCTACGAGCAGTACTTC
v_call: TRBV29-1; clone_size: once; d_call: TRBD1; j_call: TRBJ2-7; cdr3_aa: CSVPRDREGEQYF; cdr3_nt: TGCAGCGTCCCCCGGGACAGGGAAGGCGAGCAGTACTTC
v_call: TRBV7-9; clone_size: NA; d_call: NA; j_call: TRBJ2-7; cdr3_aa: CASSLADVVYEQYF; cdr3_nt: TGTGCCAGCAGCTTAGCGGATGTGGTCTACGAGCAGTACTTC
v_call: TRBV5-1; clone_size: NA; d_call: TRBD1; j_call: TRBJ2-7; cdr3_aa: CASSQQGAYEQYF; cdr3_nt: TGCGCCAGCAGCCAGCAGGGGGCTTACGAGCAGTACTTC
v_call: TRBV10-2; clone_size: NA; d_call: NA; j_call: TRBJ2-3; cdr3_aa: CASSEVGGSTDTQYF; cdr3_nt: TGCGCCAGCAGTGAGGTGGGGGGTAGCACAGATACGCAGTATTTT
v_call: TRBV20-1; clone_size: NA; d_call: NA; j_call: TRBJ2-1; cdr3_aa: CSARVVNEQFF; cdr3_nt: TGCAGTGCTAGAGTCGTTAATGAGCAGTTCTTC
v_call: TRBV7-6; clone_size: NA; d_call: NA; j_call: TRBJ1-1; cdr3_aa: CASSLPQGPVEAFF; cdr3_nt: TGTGCCAGCAGCTTACCACAGGGCCCCGTTGAAGCTTTCTTT
v_call: TRBV7-6; clone_size: NA; d_call: NA; j_call: TRBJ2-7; cdr3_aa: CASSLFRGTYEQYF; cdr3_nt: TGTGCCAGCAGCTTATTCCGGGGGACCTACGAGCAGTACTTC
v_call: TRBV29-1; clone_size: NA; d_call: TRBD2; j_call: TRBJ2-1; cdr3_aa: CSVEEGGRANEQFF; cdr3_nt: TGCAGCGTTGAAGAAGGCGGGAGGGCTAATGAGCAGTTCTTC
v_call: TRBV7-9; clone_size: NA; d_call: NA; j_call: TRBJ2-3; cdr3_aa: CASSFLSHRTDTQYF; cdr3_nt: TGTGCCAGCAGCTTCCTCTCTCACCGCACAGATACGCAGTATTTT
v_call: TRBV6-6; clone_size: NA; d_call: TRBD2; j_call: TRBJ2-2; cdr3_aa: CASSPQAGGDAGELFF; cdr3_nt: TGTGCCAGCAGTCCCCAGGCGGGGGGAGACGCCGGGGAGCTGTTTTTT
v_call: TRBV4-2; clone_size: NA; d_call: NA; j_call: TRBJ2-1; cdr3_aa: CASSRGLDYEQFF; cdr3_nt: TGTGCCAGCAGCCGTGGACTGGATTATGAGCAGTTCTTC
v_call: TRBV6-5; clone_size: NA; d_call: TRBD1; j_call: TRBJ2-7; cdr3_aa: CASSYRTGGIYEQYF; cdr3_nt: TGTGCCAGCAGTTACCGGACAGGGGGCATCTACGAGCAGTACTTC
v_call: TRBV27; clone_size: NA; d_call: TRBD2; j_call: TRBJ2-3; cdr3_aa: CASTNLAGGPTDTQYF; cdr3_nt: TGTGCCAGCACTAACCTAGCGGGGGGGCCCACAGATACGCAGTATTTT